The clone carrying this T cell receptor beta chain occurred many times. Its antigen is not known. This sample stems from a study of beta chain features in type 1 diabetes. General study results and limits: The question of HLA type influencing TCRB rearrangement was one that remained unresolved here.

V was clipped by 1 base and J by 6 bases, with 15 bases between them. Germline V gene lookup returns CDR1 LGHNA and CDR2 YNFKEQ. CDR3 length: 16 amino acids. cDNA synthesis used the whole RNA isolate, giving expressed TCRB sequences. Profiling relied on immunoSEQ multiplex PCR, and the TCRdb table lists in-frame clones only, not all of them. The table has about 320,000 clones, approximately 14% seen once. The clonotype comes from a man aged 25-45 years in good health. Sequenced: central memory CD4+ T cells from blood. The chain couples TRBV4-2 to TRBJ2-2; either TRBD1 or TRBD2 may fit D (6 bases each). CDR3 bases: TGTGCCAGCAGCCAAGCGCGAGGCCGGGGGCCCGGGGAGCTGTTTTTT. It translates to CASSQARGRGPGELFF.